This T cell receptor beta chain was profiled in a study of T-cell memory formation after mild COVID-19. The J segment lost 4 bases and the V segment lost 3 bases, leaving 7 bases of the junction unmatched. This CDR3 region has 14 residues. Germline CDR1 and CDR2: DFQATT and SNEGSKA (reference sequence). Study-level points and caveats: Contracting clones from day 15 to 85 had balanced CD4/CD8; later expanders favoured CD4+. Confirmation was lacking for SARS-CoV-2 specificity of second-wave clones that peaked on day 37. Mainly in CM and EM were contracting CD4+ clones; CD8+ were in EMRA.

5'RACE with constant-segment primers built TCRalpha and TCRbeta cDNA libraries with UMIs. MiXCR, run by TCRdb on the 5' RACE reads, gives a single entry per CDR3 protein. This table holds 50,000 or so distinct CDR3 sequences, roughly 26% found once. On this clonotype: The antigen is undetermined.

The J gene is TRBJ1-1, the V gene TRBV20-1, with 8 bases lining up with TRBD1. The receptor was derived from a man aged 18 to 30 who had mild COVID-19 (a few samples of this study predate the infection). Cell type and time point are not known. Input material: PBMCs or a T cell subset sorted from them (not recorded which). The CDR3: CSARDGQGGTEAFF. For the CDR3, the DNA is TGCAGTGCTAGGGACGGACAGGGAGGCACTGAAGCTTTCTTT.